Listed below are T cell receptor beta chains from one sample, sequenced in a study of shared clonotypes between healthy human individuals. Profiled with immunoSEQ multiplex PCR; TCRdb holds only in-frame clones, not every one. The sample holds a few hundred thousand clones, around 74% seen once. The sequenced sample was memory CD4+ T cells sorted from blood. These receptors came from a man aged 30 to 45 in good health. Both conserved end residues are part of each CDR3. D genes are given only for firm matches. Some rows mark clone size as missing; the rest say once, few, many or name a class of expanded clone.

11	.	TRBV12-5	.	TRBJ2-5	CASGFSETQYF	TGTGCTAGTGGTTTCTCGGAGACCCAGTACTTC
16	.	TRBV19	.	TRBJ2-7	CASSDQQGPSGYEQYF	TGTGCCAGTAGCGATCAACAGGGGCCGAGCGGGTACGAGCAGTACTTC
15	.	TRBV4-3	.	TRBJ1-4	CASSPTGKIGEKLFF	TGCGCCAGCAGCCCAACAGGGAAGATCGGTGAAAAACTGTTTTTT
14	.	TRBV5-1	.	TRBJ1-1	CASRARDLNTEAFF	TGCGCCAGCAGGGCACGGGACTTGAACACTGAAGCTTTCTTT
13	.	TRBV28	.	TRBJ2-7	CETRDSGSYEQYF	TGTGAAACGCGGGATAGTGGCTCCTACGAGCAGTACTTC
12	.	TRBV7-2	.	TRBJ1-5	CASSLGGQPQHF	TGTGCCAGCAGCTTAGGAGGGCAGCCCCAGCATTTT
12	.	TRBV18	.	TRBJ1-2	CASSPSSGFYTF	TGTGCCAGCTCACCATCCTCTGGATTCTACACCTTC
14	.	TRBV5-4	.	TRBJ2-3	CASSLKSGADTQYF	TGTGCCAGCAGCTTGAAATCTGGGGCAGATACGCAGTATTTT
14	.	TRBV7-9	.	TRBJ2-2	CASSFGSNTGELFF	TGTGCCAGCAGCTTTGGTTCGAACACCGGGGAGCTGTTTTTT
17	.	TRBV28	.	TRBJ1-1	CASSPLLLTGGNTEAFF	TGTGCCAGCAGCCCTCTCCTCTTGACAGGTGGGAACACTGAAGCTTTCTTT
14	once	TRBV2	TRBD1	TRBJ2-7	CASYMLGGGHEQYF	TGTGCCAGCTATATGTTAGGGGGCGGCCACGAGCAGTACTTC
15	.	TRBV6-5	TRBD1	TRBJ1-2	CASSYSSGQSYGYTF	TGTGCCAGCAGTTACTCGTCGGGACAGTCCTATGGCTACACCTTC
15	many	TRBV5-3	TRBD1	TRBJ2-7	CARSLPRGRREEQYF	TGTGCCAGAAGCTTGCCCAGGGGGCGGAGGGAGGAGCAGTACTTC
19	.	TRBV2	.	TRBJ1-4	CASSEARAGWSPETQKLFF	TGTGCCAGCAGTGAAGCGCGGGCAGGGTGGTCGCCCGAAACACAAAAACTGTTTTTT
13	.	TRBV28	TRBD1	TRBJ1-5	CASGDSGNQPQHF	TGTGCCAGCGGGGACAGTGGCAATCAGCCCCAGCATTTT
12	few	TRBV14	.	TRBJ2-1	CASSRVQYEQFF	TGTGCCAGCAGCCGAGTTCAATATGAGCAGTTCTTC
15	.	TRBV5-5	.	TRBJ2-1	CASRDRASSYNEQFF	TGTGCCAGCAGAGATCGGGCGAGCTCCTACAATGAGCAGTTCTTC
13	.	TRBV6-1	.	TRBJ2-7	CATRNGKVYEQYF	TGTGCCACCCGAAATGGGAAAGTTTACGAGCAGTACTTC
14	.	TRBV11-2	.	TRBJ2-7	CASSLRLDSYEQYF	TGTGCCAGCAGCTTAAGACTCGACTCCTACGAGCAGTACTTC
14	.	TRBV19	.	TRBJ2-5	CASSHRQNQETQYF	TGTGCCAGTAGTCACAGACAGAACCAAGAGACCCAGTACTTC
13	.	TRBV28	.	TRBJ2-7	CASSSRALREQYF	TGTGCCAGCAGTTCCAGAGCCCTGCGGGAGCAGTACTTC
14	.	TRBV5-5	.	TRBJ1-3	CASSSGQPMNTIYF	TGTGCCAGCAGCTCAGGACAACCGATGAACACCATATATTTT
13	.	TRBV7-8	TRBD2	TRBJ2-1	CASSLAKDGTSFF	TGTGCCAGCAGCTTAGCAAAAGACGGGACTAGCTTCTTC
13	.	TRBV7-3	.	TRBJ2-1	CASSFGLYNEQFF	TGTGCCAGCAGTTTCGGGCTATACAATGAGCAGTTCTTC
13	.	TRBV6-5	TRBD1	TRBJ1-1	CASRNRGRTEAFF	TGTGCCAGCAGGAACAGGGGGAGGACTGAAGCTTTCTTT
11	.	TRBV6-1	.	TRBJ1-1	CASDRTAEAFF	TGTGCCAGCGACCGGACGGCTGAAGCTTTCTTT
14	.	TRBV7-7	.	TRBJ1-2	CASIIRAGWSGYTF	TGTGCCAGCATTATCCGGGCAGGATGGTCTGGCTACACCTTC
15	once	TRBV9	TRBD2	TRBJ2-2	CASSVRSGNVGELFF	TGTGCCAGCAGCGTACGAAGCGGGAACGTCGGGGAGCTGTTTTTT
13	.	TRBV29-1	TRBD2	TRBJ2-5	CSVESGIGETQYF	TGCAGCGTTGAAAGCGGGATAGGGGAGACCCAGTACTTC
15	.	TRBV25-1	TRBD1	TRBJ1-5	CASSDSRGPNQPQHF	TGTGCCAGCAGTGATTCTAGGGGGCCAAATCAGCCCCAGCATTTT
14	.	TRBV6-1	TRBD1	TRBJ1-2	CASGRDRANYGYTF	TGTGCCAGCGGGAGGGACAGAGCTAACTATGGCTACACCTTC
15	.	TRBV18	.	TRBJ1-4	CASSPLSRTNEKLFF	TGTGCCAGCTCACCACTGTCCCGGACTAATGAAAAACTGTTTTTT
18	many	TRBV9	TRBD2	TRBJ2-3	CASSIGLAGGPDTDTQYF	TGTGCCAGCAGCATAGGACTAGCGGGAGGGCCGGACACAGATACGCAGTATTTT
13	.	TRBV7-2	.	TRBJ1-2	CASSLSVNYGYTF	TGTGCCAGCAGCTTATCAGTAAACTATGGCTACACCTTC
14	.	TRBV27	.	TRBJ1-1	CASSSDLKNTEAFF	TGTGCCAGCAGTTCTGATCTCAAGAACACTGAAGCTTTCTTT
14	.	TRBV5-5	.	TRBJ2-2	CASSLLEWSGELFF	TGTGCCAGCAGCTTGCTCGAATGGTCCGGGGAGCTGTTTTTT
16	.	TRBV5-1	.	TRBJ2-6	CASKSSVSSGANVLTF	TGCGCCAGCAAATCCAGCGTAAGCTCTGGGGCCAACGTCCTGACTTTC
15	.	TRBV5-1	.	TRBJ2-7	CASSSLTGVAYEQYF	TGCGCCAGCAGCTCTCTGACGGGGGTGGCCTACGAGCAGTACTTC